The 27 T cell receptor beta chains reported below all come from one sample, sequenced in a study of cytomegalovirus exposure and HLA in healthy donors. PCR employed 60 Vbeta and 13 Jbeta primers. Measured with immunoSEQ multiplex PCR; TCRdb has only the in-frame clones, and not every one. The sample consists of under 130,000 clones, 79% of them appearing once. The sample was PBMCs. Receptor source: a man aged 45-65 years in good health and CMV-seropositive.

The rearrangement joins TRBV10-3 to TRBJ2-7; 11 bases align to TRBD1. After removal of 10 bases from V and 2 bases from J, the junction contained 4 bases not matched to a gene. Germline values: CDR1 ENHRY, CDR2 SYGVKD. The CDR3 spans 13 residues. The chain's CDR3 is CATSGQGAYEQYF. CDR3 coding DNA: TGTGCCACCTCGGGACAGGGGGCCTACGAGCAGTACTTC.

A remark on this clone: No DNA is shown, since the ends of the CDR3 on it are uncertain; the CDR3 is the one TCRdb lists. CDR3 region: CASSQVGGGTSYEQYF. The chain employs TRBV21-1 and TRBJ2-7; the table calls TRBD1, which could not be checked here. TRBV21-1 is a listed pseudogene. The CDR3 length is 16 residues, termini included.

The chain's CDR3 is CASSPLAGRVQYF. DNA of the CDR3: TGTGCCAGCAGCCCCTTGGCGGGACGGGTTCAGTACTTC. The J gene is TRBJ2-4, the V gene TRBV7-9; perhaps TRBD2 as D (6 bases). The CDR3 is made up of 13 amino acids. Trimming shortened V by 5 bases and J by 11 bases, and 16 bases separated the two germline ends. Germline values: CDR1 SEHNR, CDR2 FQNEAQ (reference sequence).

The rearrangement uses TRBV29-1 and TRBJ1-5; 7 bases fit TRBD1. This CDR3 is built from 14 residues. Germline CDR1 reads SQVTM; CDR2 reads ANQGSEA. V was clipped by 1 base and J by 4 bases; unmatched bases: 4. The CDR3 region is CSVEVPGQNQPQHF. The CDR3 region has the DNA TGCAGCGTTGAAGTTCCGGGACAGAATCAGCCCCAGCATTTT.

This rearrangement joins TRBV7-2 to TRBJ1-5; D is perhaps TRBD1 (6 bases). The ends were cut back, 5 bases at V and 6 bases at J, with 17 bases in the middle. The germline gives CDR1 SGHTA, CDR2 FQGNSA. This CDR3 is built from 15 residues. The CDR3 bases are TGTGCCAGCAGCCTTGACAGGTTCTCTGGTCAGCCCCAGCATTTT. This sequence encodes CASSLDRFSGQPQHF. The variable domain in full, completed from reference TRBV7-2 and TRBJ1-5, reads GAGVSQSPSNKVTEKGKDVELRCDPISGHTALYWYRQSLGQGLEFLIYFQGNSAPDKSGLPSDRFSAERTGGSVSTLTIQRTQQEDSAVYLCASSLDRFSGQPQHFGDGTRLSIL.

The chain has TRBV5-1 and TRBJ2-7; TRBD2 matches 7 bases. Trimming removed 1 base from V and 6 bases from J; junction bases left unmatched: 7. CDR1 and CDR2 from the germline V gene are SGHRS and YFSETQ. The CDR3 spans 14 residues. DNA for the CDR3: TGCGCCAGCAGCTTGAATCAGCGGGATGGCGAGCAGTACTTC. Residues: CASSLNQRDGEQYF.

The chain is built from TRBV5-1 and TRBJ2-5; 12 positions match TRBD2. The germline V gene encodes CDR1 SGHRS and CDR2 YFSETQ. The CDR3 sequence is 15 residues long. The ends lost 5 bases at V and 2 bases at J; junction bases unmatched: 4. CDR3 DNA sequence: TGCGCCAGCAGTTCTAGCGGGAGGGAGCAAGAGACCCAGTACTTC. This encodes CASSSSGREQETQYF.

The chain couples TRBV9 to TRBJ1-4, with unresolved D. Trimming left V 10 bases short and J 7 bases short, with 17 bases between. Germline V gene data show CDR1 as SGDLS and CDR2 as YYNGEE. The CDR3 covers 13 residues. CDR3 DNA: TGTGCCGCCTCCCAGGTCTATTTTGAAAAACTGTTTTTT. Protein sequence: CAASQVYFEKLFF.

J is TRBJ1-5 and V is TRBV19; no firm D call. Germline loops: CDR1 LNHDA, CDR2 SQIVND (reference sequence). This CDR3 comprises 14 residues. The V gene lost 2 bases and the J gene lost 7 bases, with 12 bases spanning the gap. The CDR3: CASSIRGFRQPQHF. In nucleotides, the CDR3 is TGTGCCAGTAGTATACGTGGGTTCAGGCAGCCCCAGCATTTT. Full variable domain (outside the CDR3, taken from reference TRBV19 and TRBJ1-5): DGGITQSPKYLFRKEGQNVTLSCEQNLNHDAMYWYRQDPGQGLRLIYYSQIVNDFQKGDIAEGYSVSREKKESFPLTVTSAQKNPTAFYLCASSIRGFRQPQHFGDGTRLSIL.

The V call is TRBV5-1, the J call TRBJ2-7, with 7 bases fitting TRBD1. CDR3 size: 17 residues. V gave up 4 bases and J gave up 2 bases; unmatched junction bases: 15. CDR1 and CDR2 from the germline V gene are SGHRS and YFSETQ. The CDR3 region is CASSPPGRTGTTYEQYF. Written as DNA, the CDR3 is TGCGCCAGCAGCCCACCGGGTCGGACAGGAACAACCTACGAGCAGTACTTC.

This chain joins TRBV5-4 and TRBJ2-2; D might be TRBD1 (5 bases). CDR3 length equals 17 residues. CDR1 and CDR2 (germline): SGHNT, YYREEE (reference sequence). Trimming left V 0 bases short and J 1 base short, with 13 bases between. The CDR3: CASSLGGGAVNTGELFF. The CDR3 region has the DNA TGTGCCAGCAGCTTGGGTGGTGGGGCTGTGAACACCGGGGAGCTGTTTTTT.

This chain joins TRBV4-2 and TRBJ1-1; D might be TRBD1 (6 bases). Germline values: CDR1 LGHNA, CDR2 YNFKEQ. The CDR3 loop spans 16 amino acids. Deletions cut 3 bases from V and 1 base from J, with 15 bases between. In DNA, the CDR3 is TGTGCCAGCAGCCATTCCCCGACAGGAGGGAACACTGAAGCTTTCTTT. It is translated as CASSHSPTGGNTEAFF.

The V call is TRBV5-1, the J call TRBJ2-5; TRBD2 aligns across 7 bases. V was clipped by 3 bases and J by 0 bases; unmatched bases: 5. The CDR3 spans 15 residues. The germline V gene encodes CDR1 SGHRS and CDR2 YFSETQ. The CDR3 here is CASSSSGPDQETQYF. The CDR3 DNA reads TGCGCCAGCAGCTCTAGCGGACCGGACCAAGAGACCCAGTACTTC. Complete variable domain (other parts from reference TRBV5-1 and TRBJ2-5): KAGVTQTPRYLIKTRGQQVTLSCSPISGHRSVSWYQQTPGQGLQFLFEYFSETQRNKGNFPGRFSGRQFSNSRSEMNVSTLELGDSALYLCASSSSGPDQETQYFGPGTRLLVL.

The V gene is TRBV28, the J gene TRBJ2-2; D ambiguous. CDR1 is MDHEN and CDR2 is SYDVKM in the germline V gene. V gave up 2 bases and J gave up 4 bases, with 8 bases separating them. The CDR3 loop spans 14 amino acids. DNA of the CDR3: TGTGCCAGCAGTTTACCCTCCTCCACCGGGGAGCTGTTTTTT. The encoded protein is CASSLPSSTGELFF.

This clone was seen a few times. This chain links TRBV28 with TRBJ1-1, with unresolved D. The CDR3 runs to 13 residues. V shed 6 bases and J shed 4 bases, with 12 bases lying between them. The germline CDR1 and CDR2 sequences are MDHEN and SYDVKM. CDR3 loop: CASSRAAGTEAFF. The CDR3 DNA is TGTGCCAGCAGCCGTGCGGCGGGCACTGAAGCTTTCTTT. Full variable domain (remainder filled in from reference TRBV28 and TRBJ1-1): DVKVTQSSRYLVKRTGEKVFLECVQDMDHENMFWYRQDPGLGLRLIYFSYDVKMKEKGDIPEGYSVSREKKERFSLILESASTNQTSMYLCASSRAAGTEAFFGQGTRLTVV.

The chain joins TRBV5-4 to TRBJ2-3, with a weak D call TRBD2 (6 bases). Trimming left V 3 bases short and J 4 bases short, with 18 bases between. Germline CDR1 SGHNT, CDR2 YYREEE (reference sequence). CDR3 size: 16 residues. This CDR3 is CASSWGRDSVPDTQYF. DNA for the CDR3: TGTGCCAGCAGCTGGGGACGGGACTCCGTACCAGATACGCAGTATTTT.

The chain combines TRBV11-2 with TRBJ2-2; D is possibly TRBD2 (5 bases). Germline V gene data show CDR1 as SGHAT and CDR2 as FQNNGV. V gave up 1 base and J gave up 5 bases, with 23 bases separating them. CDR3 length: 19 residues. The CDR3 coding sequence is TGTGCCAGCAGCTTAGTGCAAAGTAGGACTCCCTCCCGGACCGGGGAGCTGTTTTTT. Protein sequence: CASSLVQSRTPSRTGELFF.

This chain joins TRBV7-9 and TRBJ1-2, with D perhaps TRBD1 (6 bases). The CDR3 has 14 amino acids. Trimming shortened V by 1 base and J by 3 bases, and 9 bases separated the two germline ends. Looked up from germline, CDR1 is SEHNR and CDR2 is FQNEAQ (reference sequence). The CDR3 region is CASSLDPGDYGYTF. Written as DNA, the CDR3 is TGTGCCAGCAGCTTAGACCCAGGGGACTATGGCTACACCTTC.

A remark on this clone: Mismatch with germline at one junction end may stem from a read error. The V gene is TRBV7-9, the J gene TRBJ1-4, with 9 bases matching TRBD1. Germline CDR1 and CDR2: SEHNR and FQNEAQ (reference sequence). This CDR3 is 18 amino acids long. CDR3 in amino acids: CSSSLGWTGAATNEKLFF. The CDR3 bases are TGTTCCAGCAGCTTAGGGTGGACAGGGGCAGCAACTAATGAAAAACTGTTTTTT. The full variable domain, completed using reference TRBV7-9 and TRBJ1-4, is DTGVSQNPRHKITKRGQNVTFRCDPISEHNRLYWYRQTLGQGPEFLTYFQNEAQLEKSRLLSDRFSAERPKGSFSTLEIQRTEQGDSAMYLCSSSLGWTGAATNEKLFFGSGTQLSVL.

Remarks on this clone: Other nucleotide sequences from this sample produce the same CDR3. The CDR3 region has the DNA TGTGCCAGCAGCGTGGCAGCGGGAGGGCCAACAGATACGCAGTATTTT. Protein: CASSVAAGGPTDTQYF. The chain uses TRBV9 and TRBJ2-3; TRBD2 agrees at 10 bases. The CDR3 totals 16 residues. Trimming cost V 2 bases and J 3 bases; bases outside gene matches: 6. The germline gives CDR1 SGDLS, CDR2 YYNGEE. The whole variable domain, remainder taken from reference TRBV9 and TRBJ2-3, is DSGVTQTPKHLITATGQRVTLRCSPRSGDLSVYWYQQSLDQGLQFLIQYYNGEERAKGNILERFSAQQFPDLHSELNLSSLELGDSALYFCASSVAAGGPTDTQYFGPGTRLTVL.

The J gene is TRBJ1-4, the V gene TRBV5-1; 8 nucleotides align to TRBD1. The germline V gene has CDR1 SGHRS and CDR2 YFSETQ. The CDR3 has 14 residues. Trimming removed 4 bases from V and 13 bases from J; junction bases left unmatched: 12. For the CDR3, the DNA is TGCGCCAGCAGCGCGGGACAGGCCGAGGGGCGACTGTTTTTT. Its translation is CASSAGQAEGRLFF.

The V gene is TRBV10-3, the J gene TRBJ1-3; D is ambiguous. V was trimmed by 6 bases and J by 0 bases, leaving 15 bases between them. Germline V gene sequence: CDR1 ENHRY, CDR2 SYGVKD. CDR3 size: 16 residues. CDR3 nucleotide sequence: TGTGCCATCAGAGACCCGGGTCGTGACTCTGGAAACACCATATATTTT. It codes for CAIRDPGRDSGNTIYF.

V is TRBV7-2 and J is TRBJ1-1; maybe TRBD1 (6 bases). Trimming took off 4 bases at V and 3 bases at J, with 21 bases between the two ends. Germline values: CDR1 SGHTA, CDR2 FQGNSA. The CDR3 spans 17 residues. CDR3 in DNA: TGTGCCAGCAGCTCGCCGGGACGTTGGGGGCTGGACACTGAAGCTTTCTTT. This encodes CASSSPGRWGLDTEAFF.

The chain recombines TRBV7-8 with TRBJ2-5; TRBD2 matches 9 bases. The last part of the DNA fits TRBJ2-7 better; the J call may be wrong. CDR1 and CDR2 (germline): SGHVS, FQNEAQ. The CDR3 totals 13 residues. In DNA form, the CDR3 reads TGTGCCAGCAGCACCGGGACTAGCTCCGAGCAGTACTTC. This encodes CASSTGTSSEQYF.

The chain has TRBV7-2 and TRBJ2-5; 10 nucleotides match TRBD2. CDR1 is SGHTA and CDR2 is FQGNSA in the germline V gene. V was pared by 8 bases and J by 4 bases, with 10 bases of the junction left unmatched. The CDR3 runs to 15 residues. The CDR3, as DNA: TGTGCCAGCTGTTCTAGCGGGAGTACGGGAGAGACCCAGTACTTC. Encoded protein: CASCSSGSTGETQYF.

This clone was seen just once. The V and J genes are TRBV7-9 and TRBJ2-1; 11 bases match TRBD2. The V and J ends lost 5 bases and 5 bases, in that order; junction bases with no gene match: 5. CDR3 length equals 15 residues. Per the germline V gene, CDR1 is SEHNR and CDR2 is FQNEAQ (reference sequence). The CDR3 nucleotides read TGTGCCAGCAGCCCGGGGACTAGCGGAAACAATGAGCAGTTCTTC. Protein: CASSPGTSGNNEQFF.

For the CDR3, the DNA is TGTGCCAGCAGTTTGACGGGACAGGGGGCCTCCTACGAGCAGTACTTC. It yields the protein CASSLTGQGASYEQYF. This sequence joins TRBV28 and TRBJ2-7, with 12 bases identical to TRBD1. The CDR3 is 16 amino acids. With 3 bases clipped from V and 0 bases from J, the junction kept 3 bases outside the gene matches. CDR1 is MDHEN, CDR2 SYDVKM, per germline.